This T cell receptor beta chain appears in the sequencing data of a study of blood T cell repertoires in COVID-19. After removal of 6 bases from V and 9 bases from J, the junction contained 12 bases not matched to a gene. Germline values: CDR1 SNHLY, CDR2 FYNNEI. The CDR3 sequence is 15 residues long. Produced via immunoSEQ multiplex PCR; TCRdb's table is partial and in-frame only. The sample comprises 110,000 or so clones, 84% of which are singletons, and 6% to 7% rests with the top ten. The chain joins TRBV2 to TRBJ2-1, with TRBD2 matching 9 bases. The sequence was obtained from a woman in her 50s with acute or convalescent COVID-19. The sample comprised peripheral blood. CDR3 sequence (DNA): TGTGCCAGCAGCCCTGTTCGCGGGGGGGCCCTTGAGCAGTTCTTC. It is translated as CASSPVRGGALEQFF. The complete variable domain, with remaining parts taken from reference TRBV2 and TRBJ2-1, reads EPEVTQTPSHQVTQMGQEVILRCVPISNHLYFYWYRQILGQKVEFLVSFYNNEISEKSEIFDDQFSVERPDGSNFTLKIRSTKLEDSAMYFCASSPVRGGALEQFFGPGTRLTVL.